Shown below are 23 T cell receptor beta chains from a single sample sequenced in a study of blood T cell repertoires in COVID-19. Assay: immunoSEQ multiplex PCR; the TCRdb copy retains only in-frame clones and omits some. The sample carries 100,000 to 150,000 clones, 79% recorded once. Sequences were obtained from peripheral blood. These receptors were obtained from a man aged 40-50 years with active or convalescent COVID-19.

This clone was picked up a small number of times. The chain links TRBV7-2 to TRBJ1-4; 8 nucleotides line up with TRBD1. This CDR3 spans 15 amino acids. Per the germline V gene, CDR1 is SGHTA and CDR2 is FQGNSA. V shed 4 bases, J shed 5 bases, and the junction held 6 bases outside the gene matches. The CDR3 region has the DNA TGTGCCAGCAGCTCAAACCGGGACAGGAATGAAAAACTGTTTTTT. Residues: CASSSNRDRNEKLFF.

The V call is TRBV6-6, the J call TRBJ2-7; 7 bases agree with TRBD2. CDR3 length: 11 amino acids. Germline trimming cut 6 bases from V and 7 bases from J; bases unmatched to any gene: 3. Looked up from germline, CDR1 is MNHNY and CDR2 is SVGAGI (reference sequence). The CDR3: CASRLASEQYF. Written as DNA, the CDR3 is TGTGCCAGCAGACTAGCGAGTGAGCAGTACTTC.

V is TRBV30 and J is TRBJ2-1, with 7 bases fitting TRBD2. Germline-derived CDR1 and CDR2 are GTSNPN and SVGIG (reference sequence). Unmatched junction bases numbered 9, after V lost 2 bases and J lost 5 bases. The CDR3 contains 15 residues. The chain's CDR3 is CAWSHGTTRNNEQFF. The CDR3 nucleotides read TGTGCCTGGAGTCACGGGACTACCCGTAACAATGAGCAGTTCTTC.

J is TRBJ1-4 and V is TRBV29-1, with TRBD1 matching 7 bases. This CDR3 contains 13 residues. Trimming took 7 bases from V and 2 from J; bases not matched to a gene: 4. Looked up from germline, CDR1 is SQVTM and CDR2 is ANQGSEA. The CDR3 DNA reads as TGCAGCGCTTCGGGACAGACTAATGAAAAACTGTTTTTT. Its protein product is CSASGQTNEKLFF.

V and J are TRBV4-2 and TRBJ1-3; a weak D match, TRBD1 (5 bases). Trimming cost V 3 bases and J 2 bases, with 11 bases left between them. CDR1 and CDR2 from the germline V gene are LGHNA and YNFKEQ. CDR3 length: 15 residues. CDR3 DNA: TGTGCCAGCAGCCAGGGTTCAGGGACTGGAAACACCATATATTTT. Translating gives CASSQGSGTGNTIYF.

In this sample, this clone turned up a few times. The chain carries TRBV7-2 and TRBJ1-2, with D perhaps TRBD1 (5 bases). Germline V gives CDR1 SGHTA, CDR2 FQGNSA. V was shortened by 4 bases and J by 6 bases, with 12 bases between the two germline ends. This CDR3 has 13 residues. The CDR3 region has the DNA TGTGCCAGCAGCTATGGGGGGGTGGATGGCTACACCTTC. It encodes CASSYGGVDGYTF.

This rearrangement joins TRBV6-1 to TRBJ2-3; 7 nucleotides match TRBD1. The CDR3 consists of 14 residues. CDR1 is MNHNS and CDR2 is SASEGT in the germline V gene. After removal of 3 bases from V and 5 bases from J, the junction contained 5 bases not matched to a gene. This chain's CDR3 is CASSDLQGRDTQYF. CDR3 in DNA: TGTGCCAGCAGTGACCTACAGGGGAGAGATACGCAGTATTTT.

The gene calls are TRBV4-2 and TRBJ1-2, with TRBD1 matching over 8 bases. V shed 4 bases and J 4 bases; nucleotides not matched to a gene: 14. Germline V gives CDR1 LGHNA, CDR2 YNFKEQ. The CDR3 sequence is 17 residues long. The chain's CDR3 is CASSRERGQVTSYGYTF. Here the CDR3 DNA reads TGTGCCAGCAGCCGGGAAAGGGGACAGGTAACATCCTATGGCTACACCTTC.

In this sample, this clone turned up many times. The rearrangement uses TRBV19 and TRBJ1-4, with 7 bases aligning to TRBD1. Trimming at V came to 4 bases and at J to 5 bases, leaving 7 bases not matched to a gene. The CDR3 is 15 amino acids. Per the germline V gene, CDR1 is LNHDA and CDR2 is SQIVND (reference sequence). The CDR3 DNA sequence: TGTGCCAGTAGTACCCAGGGACAGCAGAATGAAAAACTGTTTTTT. As protein: CASSTQGQQNEKLFF.

This clone was seen only once. The chain recombines TRBV5-5 with TRBJ2-5, with 7 bases lining up with TRBD2. Germline CDR1 reads SGHKS; CDR2 reads YYEKEE (reference sequence). V shed 1 base and J 1 base; nucleotides not matched to a gene: 7. The CDR3 sequence is 16 residues long. The CDR3: CASSLRSSGFQETQYF. The CDR3 DNA follows: TGTGCCAGCAGCTTGAGGTCTAGCGGATTCCAAGAGACCCAGTACTTC. Complete variable domain (other parts from reference TRBV5-5 and TRBJ2-5): DAGVTQSPTHLIKTRGQQVTLRCSPISGHKSVSWYQQVLGQGPQFIFQYYEKEERGRGNFPDRFSARQFPNYSSELNVNALLLGDSALYLCASSLRSSGFQETQYFGPGTRLLVL.

The chain has TRBV7-2 and TRBJ2-1, with 12 bases lining up with TRBD2. Losses at the gene ends were 5 bases for V and 8 bases for J; bases not matched to a gene: 13. CDR1 and CDR2 from the germline V gene are SGHTA and FQGNSA. This CDR3 spans 17 amino acids. This chain's CDR3 is CASSLRLAGAHGDEQFF. For the CDR3, the DNA is TGTGCCAGCAGCCTACGACTAGCGGGGGCCCACGGGGATGAGCAGTTCTTC.

The CDR3 DNA is TGTGCCAGCAGCCGAAGTGGACAGGGGGTTGACGGGGAGCTGTTTTTT. As protein: CASSRSGQGVDGELFF. The rearrangement links TRBV5-4 to TRBJ2-2; 10 nucleotides agree with TRBD1. CDR1 SGHNT and CDR2 YYREEE come from the germline V gene (reference sequence). CDR3 size: 16 residues. Trimming removed 4 bases from V and 7 bases from J; junction bases left unmatched: 10.

This clone has only a few counts. V is TRBV29-1 and J is TRBJ2-3, with 8 bases matching TRBD2. Germline lookup yields CDR1 SQVTM and CDR2 ANQGSEA. V was pared by 8 bases and J by 5 bases, with 15 bases of the junction left unmatched. The CDR3 runs 15 residues. CDR3 in amino acids: CSPLFRAGAKDTQYF. The DNA for the CDR3 is TGCAGCCCACTTTTTCGAGCGGGAGCCAAAGATACGCAGTATTTT.

This clone was found a few times. V usage is TRBV4-1 and J usage is TRBJ1-1, with TRBD1 identical over 8 bases. The germline gives CDR1 MGHRA, CDR2 YSYEKL. This CDR3 spans 14 amino acids. Losses at the gene ends were 3 bases for V and 6 bases for J; bases not matched to a gene: 6. For the CDR3, the DNA is TGCGCCAGCAGCCACCCGACAGGGGAGCCTGAAGCTTTCTTT. Protein sequence: CASSHPTGEPEAFF.

The chain has TRBV11-2 and TRBJ2-3, with a weak D call TRBD1 (6 bases). Trimming cost V 2 bases and J 2 bases, with 20 bases left between them. This CDR3 spans 18 amino acids. CDR1 is SGHAT, CDR2 FQNNGV, per germline. The CDR3 spells CASSLFPPFEGHTDTQYF. In nucleotides, the CDR3 is TGTGCCAGCAGCTTATTTCCCCCCTTTGAGGGACACACAGATACGCAGTATTTT.

The genes are TRBV10-2 and TRBJ1-5; D gene unclear. The V end was cut by 8 bases, the J end by 2 bases, with 10 bases between. This CDR3 is built from 13 residues. CDR1 WSHSY and CDR2 SAAADI come from the germline V gene. CDR3 sequence: CASGSGGNQPQHF. The CDR3 DNA reads TGCGCCAGCGGGTCCGGGGGCAATCAGCCCCAGCATTTT.

The sample holds one count of this clone. The genes are TRBV18 and TRBJ2-7; the D is unclear. Trimming removed 4 bases from V and 4 bases from J, with 11 bases in between. The CDR3 runs 13 residues. Germline values: CDR1 KGHSH, CDR2 LQKENI. CDR3 bases: TGTGCCAGCTCACTCCGCACAAATTACGAGCAGTACTTC. It codes for CASSLRTNYEQYF.

This rearrangement joins TRBV9 to TRBJ1-6; tentatively, D is TRBD1 (5 bases). Germline CDR1 reads SGDLS; CDR2 reads YYNGEE. V was trimmed by 3 bases and J by 4 bases, leaving 14 bases between them. The CDR3 has 16 amino acids. Here the CDR3 reads CASSAQGYQYNSPLHF. CDR3 nucleotide sequence: TGTGCCAGCAGCGCCCAGGGCTATCAGTATAATTCACCCCTCCACTTT.

J is TRBJ1-1 and V is TRBV30; 7 bases are a match to TRBD1. The CDR3 loop spans 15 amino acids. Germline loops: CDR1 GTSNPN, CDR2 SVGIG (reference sequence). V lost 1 base and J lost 0; bases outside the gene matches: 5. The CDR3, as DNA: TGTGCCTGGAGTGCCTCGGACAGGATGAACACTGAAGCTTTCTTT. The encoded protein is CAWSASDRMNTEAFF. Looking up the rest from reference TRBV30 and TRBJ1-1 gives the full variable domain: SQTIHQWPATLVQPVGSPLSLECTVEGTSNPNLYWYRQAAGRGLQLLFYSVGIGQISSEVPQNLSASRPQDRQFILSSKKLLLSDSGFYLCAWSASDRMNTEAFFGQGTRLTVV.

The V gene is TRBV7-2, the J gene TRBJ1-6, with D possibly TRBD1 on 5 matching bases. Germline lookup yields CDR1 SGHTA and CDR2 FQGNSA. CDR3 size: 16 residues. Between the trimmed V and J ends, which lost 8 bases and 8 bases, there was a span of 22 bases. The CDR3: CASHSGLAFTDSPLHF. CDR3 sequence (DNA): TGTGCCAGCCATTCAGGGCTCGCCTTTACGGATTCACCCCTCCACTTT.

The V call is TRBV12-3 or TRBV12-4, the J call TRBJ1-1; the D gene is possibly TRBD1 (6 bases). The CDR3 spans 13 residues. V lost 6 bases to trimming and J lost 5 bases, with 13 bases between them. The CDR3 protein is CASSPSRGTEAFF. The CDR3, as DNA: TGTGCCAGCAGCCCCTCTAGGGGGACTGAAGCTTTCTTT.

The rearrangement links TRBV2 to TRBJ2-2; the match to TRBD2 covers 9 bases. V was pared by 6 bases and J by 5 bases, with 16 bases of the junction left unmatched. The germline gives CDR1 SNHLY, CDR2 FYNNEI. The CDR3 loop spans 18 amino acids. Written as DNA, the CDR3 is TGTGCCAGCAGCTTTCGGGCTAGCGGGGCCTTCGAGACCGGGGAGCTGTTTTTT. Protein product: CASSFRASGAFETGELFF.

This clone was counted a few times. V and J are TRBV5-1 and TRBJ2-7, with 12 nucleotides matching TRBD2. V was clipped by 3 bases and J by 7 bases; unmatched bases: 5. Per germline, CDR1 SGHRS and CDR2 YFSETQ. This CDR3 has 14 amino acids. The CDR3 coding sequence is TGCGCCAGCAGCTGGACTAGCGGGGTGACGGAGCAGTACTTC. Protein product: CASSWTSGVTEQYF.